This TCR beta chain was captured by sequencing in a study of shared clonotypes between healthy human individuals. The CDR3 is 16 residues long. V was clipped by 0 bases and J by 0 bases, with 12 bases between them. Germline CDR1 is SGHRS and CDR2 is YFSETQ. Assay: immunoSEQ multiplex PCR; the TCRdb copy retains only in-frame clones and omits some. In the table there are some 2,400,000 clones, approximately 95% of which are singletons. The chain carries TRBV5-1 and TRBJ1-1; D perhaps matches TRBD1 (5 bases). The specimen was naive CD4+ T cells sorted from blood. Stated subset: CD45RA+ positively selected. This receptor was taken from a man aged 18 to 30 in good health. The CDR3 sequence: CASSLGQGRMNTEAFF. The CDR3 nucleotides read TGCGCCAGCAGCTTGGGCCAGGGCCGGATGAACACTGAAGCTTTCTTT.